This T cell receptor beta chain was retrieved from a study of blood T cell repertoires in COVID-19. Study background: The United States, Italy and Spain provided the acute and convalescent COVID-19 samples.

TCRdb keeps only in-frame clones here, not all; method: immunoSEQ multiplex PCR. The sample consists of 160,000 or so clones, 85% to 95% of them appearing once. V lost 3 bases, J lost 2 bases, and 3 bases stayed unmatched. This CDR3 is built from 14 residues. Germline CDR1 is KGHSH and CDR2 is LQKENI. On this clone: The same CDR3 is also encoded by other DNA sequences in this sample.

The chain couples TRBV18 to TRBJ2-7, with TRBD1 matching 8 bases. The material sequenced was peripheral blood. The TCR sequence derives from a woman aged 60-75 years with COVID-19, enrolled during active disease. The CDR3 DNA is TGTGCCAGCTCACCTGGACAGGGCCCCTACGAGCAGTACTTC. Its translation is CASSPGQGPYEQYF.